Listed below are T cell receptor beta chains from one sample, sequenced in a study of control samples from healthy donors and cancer patients. Here immunoSEQ multiplex PCR was the method, and the copy in TCRdb shows in-frame clones only, minus some. The table lists 120,000 or so clones, roughly 86% of them singletons. Sequencing was carried out using blood. The receptors originated from a man aged 60-69 years in good health. Each CDR3 is given with its conserved first and last residue. Size tells how often a clone was seen (once, few, many) or the class of an expanded clone, and some rows leave it out.

CDR3aa: CASSRYAGTGFGYTF; len: 15; j_gene: TRBJ1-2; v_gene: TRBV27; abundance: .
CDR3aa: CASSSTGNEKLFF; len: 13; j_gene: TRBJ1-4; v_gene: TRBV18; abundance: once
CDR3aa: CASSPGGGFQPQHF; len: 14; j_gene: TRBJ1-5; v_gene: TRBV28; abundance: .
CDR3aa: CASRAGTDTGELFF; len: 14; j_gene: TRBJ2-2; v_gene: TRBV28; abundance: .
CDR3aa: CASSEAPGGNSPLHF; len: 15; j_gene: TRBJ1-6; v_gene: TRBV6-1; abundance: .
CDR3aa: CASSLALGQAYEQYF; len: 15; j_gene: TRBJ2-7; v_gene: TRBV7-2; abundance: few
CDR3aa: CASSLGGLAVDTQYF; len: 15; j_gene: TRBJ2-3; v_gene: TRBV11-3; abundance: .
CDR3aa: CASSYLTGNYGYTF; len: 14; j_gene: TRBJ1-2; v_gene: TRBV6-2/TRBV6-3; abundance: .
CDR3aa: CASSQAPGTLLLAKNIQYF; len: 19; j_gene: TRBJ2-4; v_gene: TRBV3-1/TRBV3-2; abundance: .
CDR3aa: CASSAHLKTSKKGQPQHF; len: 18; j_gene: TRBJ1-5; v_gene: TRBV5-8; abundance: .
CDR3aa: CASSKANEQFF; len: 11; j_gene: TRBJ2-1; v_gene: TRBV7-9; abundance: .
CDR3aa: CASSPTSAGGRIVEQYF; len: 17; j_gene: TRBJ2-7; v_gene: TRBV18; abundance: .
CDR3aa: CASTQWLLNTEAFF; len: 14; j_gene: TRBJ1-1; v_gene: TRBV5-4; abundance: .
CDR3aa: CASSLEGAVTNYGYTF; len: 16; j_gene: TRBJ1-2; v_gene: TRBV27; abundance: .
CDR3aa: CASSFQSDEQYF; len: 12; j_gene: TRBJ2-7; v_gene: TRBV7-9; abundance: .
CDR3aa: CASSPLGGAYEQYF; len: 14; j_gene: TRBJ2-7; v_gene: TRBV5-1; abundance: once
CDR3aa: CASRRGLAEQETQYF; len: 15; j_gene: TRBJ2-5; v_gene: TRBV5-4; abundance: .
CDR3aa: CAISDQTSGVYNEQFF; len: 16; j_gene: TRBJ2-1; v_gene: TRBV10-3; abundance: .
CDR3aa: CASSLRDQPQHF; len: 12; j_gene: TRBJ1-5; v_gene: TRBV5-1; abundance: .
CDR3aa: CASSKMAAGGYYTF; len: 14; j_gene: TRBJ1-2; v_gene: TRBV11-2; abundance: .
CDR3aa: CASRPPGLQETQYF; len: 14; j_gene: TRBJ2-5; v_gene: TRBV5-1; abundance: .
CDR3aa: CASSSYGTGLTEQFF; len: 15; j_gene: TRBJ2-1; v_gene: TRBV6-5; abundance: .
CDR3aa: CASSFGQGASTEAFF; len: 15; j_gene: TRBJ1-1; v_gene: TRBV7-2; abundance: .
CDR3aa: CATSRGGFNSPLHF; len: 14; j_gene: TRBJ1-6; v_gene: TRBV24-1; abundance: .
CDR3aa: CASSFLPGLAGNEQYF; len: 16; j_gene: TRBJ2-7; v_gene: TRBV5-1; abundance: .
CDR3aa: CASSEGGVYGYTF; len: 13; j_gene: TRBJ1-2; v_gene: TRBV10-2; abundance: .
CDR3aa: CASSPRQGLLVDTQYF; len: 16; j_gene: TRBJ2-3; v_gene: TRBV28; abundance: .